This TCR beta chain was captured by sequencing in a study of shared clonotypes between healthy human individuals. Study-wide background: A couple of female and a few male donors aged 18 to 49 were enrolled.

There were only Caucasian adults among the donors, and all lived in Nashville, Tennessee. Ten immunoSEQ deep assay plates were used to sequence unsorted PBMC DNA. Original handling: Filtering was not the same, since immunoSEQ gave junction-only sequences without quality scores. Only in-frame clones appear in the TCRdb table, and some are missing; sequencing was by immunoSEQ multiplex PCR. That table furnishes V, J and clone size, whereas the DNA furnished D and trimming. The sample lists about 480,000 clones, around 74% occurring once. The sample comprised PBMCs. This sequence originates from a woman aged 35 to 49 in good health. Some clones in this sample may be carry-over from other donors' samples.

CDR3 nucleotide sequence: TGTGCCAGCAGTGATGCCGGGACAGAATCTACCTACGAGCAGTACTTC. This translates into CASSDAGTESTYEQYF. The rearrangement links TRBV6-1 to TRBJ2-7; 7 bases match TRBD1. This CDR3 comprises 16 residues. Per the germline V gene, CDR1 is MNHNS and CDR2 is SASEGT. V was clipped by 3 bases and J by 2 bases; unmatched bases: 10.